The 11 T cell receptor beta chains given below trace back to one sample, sequenced in a study of tumor-infiltrating lymphocytes in primary liver carcinoma. Starting material of roughly 550 ng total RNA yielded TCR beta cDNA via a constant-region primer. A slightly modified ARM-PCR protocol with three nested multiplex PCR rounds produced these TCR beta libraries. In the first two PCR rounds, TRBV1-TRBV30 forward primers were paired with a C-beta reverse primer, and each round lasted 10 cycles. TCRdb fed the multiplex PCR reads into MiXCR, producing one record per CDR3 protein. The data hold about 59,000 distinct CDR3 sequences, with roughly 70% observed a single time. RNA and DNA were co-extracted from about 20-30 mg of unsorted bulk tissue. Material for sequencing was liver tumor tissue from sampling region 2. The subset was: tumor region T2, inferior pole. All receptors come from a man in his forties or fifties with primary liver carcinoma and hepatitis B virus infection.

As to this clonotype: The germline gene is not matched at one end of the junction; a read error may be the cause. The rearrangement uses TRBV11-2 and TRBJ1-2; no reliable D call. CDR1 is SGHAT and CDR2 is FQNNGV in the germline V gene. The CDR3 runs to 13 residues. The CDR3 spells CASNLGANNGYAF. CDR3 nucleotides: TGTGCCAGCAACTTAGGAGCTAACAATGGCTACGCCTTC.

On this clonotype: A read error may account for a junction end that differs from germline. The genes are TRBV19 and TRBJ2-3; D is unresolved. This CDR3 has 13 residues. CDR1 is LNHDA, CDR2 SQIVND, per germline (reference sequence). The CDR3: CANSIVSADTQYF. The CDR3 nucleotides are TGTGCCAATAGTATTGTCTCGGCAGATACACAGTATTTT. Variable domain in full (rest from reference TRBV19 and TRBJ2-3): DGGITQSPKYLFRKEGQNVTLSCEQNLNHDAMYWYRQDPGQGLRLIYYSQIVNDFQKGDIAEGYSVSREKKESFPLTVTSAQKNPTAFYLCANSIVSADTQYFGPGTRLTVL.

The sample holds many counts of this clonotype. V and J are TRBV19 and TRBJ2-7, with a possible D match to TRBD1 (6 bases). Germline V gene sequence: CDR1 LNHDA, CDR2 SQIVND (reference sequence). V shed 3 bases and J shed 0 bases, with 9 bases lying between them. This CDR3 has 14 residues. The CDR3: CASSITGSSYEQYF. As DNA, the CDR3 is TGTGCCAGTAGTATTACAGGGAGCTCCTACGAGCAGTACTTC.

In this sample, this clonotype turned up once. The chain employs TRBV29-1 and TRBJ2-3; 8 bases are a match to TRBD2. Germline CDR1 is SQVTM and CDR2 is ANQGSEA. CDR3 length: 14 amino acids. The V and J ends lost 7 bases and 5 bases, in that order; junction bases with no gene match: 11. The CDR3 coding sequence is TGCAGCGCTTCGGGAGGGCCGGTGGGAGATACGCAGTATTTT. Protein product: CSASGGPVGDTQYF.

There are many counts of this clonotype. The genes are TRBV28 and TRBJ2-7; TRBD2 agrees at 11 bases. V shed 6 bases, J shed 2 bases, and the junction held 6 bases outside the gene matches. Per germline, CDR1 MDHEN and CDR2 SYDVKM. CDR3 size: 15 residues. CDR3 nucleotides: TGTGCCAGCAGCAGTCTAGCGGGAGGCGCCTACGAGCAGTACTTC. Amino acid sequence: CASSSLAGGAYEQYF.

The chain uses TRBV19 and TRBJ2-7; possible D gene TRBD1, 5 bases. Germline CDR1 reads LNHDA; CDR2 reads SQIVND (reference sequence). The CDR3 has 15 amino acids. Deletions cut 6 bases from V and 5 bases from J, with 20 bases between. CDR3 loop: CASSITGSGRNEQYF. CDR3 in DNA: TGTGCCAGTAGCATAACCGGGTCAGGGCGAAACGAGCAGTACTTC.

Remarks on this clonotype: At one end the junction does not follow the germline gene, possibly because of a read error. The chain combines TRBV5-5 with TRBJ2-2; D possibly corresponds to TRBD1 (6 bases). This CDR3 has 16 amino acids. Germline V CDR1 and CDR2: SGHKS, YYEKEE (reference sequence). CDR3 bases: TGTGCCAGCAACTGGCGTGGGGGCGGACGGTCCGGGGAGTTGTTTTTT. Protein product: CASNWRGGGRSGELFF.

As regards this clonotype: Given the absence of the conserved phenylalanine or tryptophan at the CDR3 end, a read error is likely. V usage is TRBV4-1 and J usage is TRBJ1-5, with unresolved D. Trimming pared 2 bases from V and 3 bases from J, leaving 5 bases between. CDR3 length: 13 amino acids. Germline values: CDR1 MGHRA, CDR2 YSYEKL. This CDR3 is CASSQNNNQPQHY. In DNA, the CDR3 is TGCGCCAGCAGCCAAAACAACAATCAGCCCCAGCATTAT.

The J gene is TRBJ1-6, the V gene TRBV11-2; no firm D call. The germline gives CDR1 SGHAT, CDR2 FQNNGV. The CDR3 runs 15 residues. Trimming shortened V by 8 bases and J by 7 bases, and 18 bases separated the two germline ends. The DNA for the CDR3 is TGTGCCAGCTCCTACAGCGGGGATCACAATTCACCCCTCCACTTT. This sequence encodes CASSYSGDHNSPLHF.

Note on this clonotype: The junction differs from germline at one of its ends, possibly a read error. The rearrangement uses TRBV10-3 and TRBJ2-6, with D possibly matching TRBD1 (5 bases). Germline V gene lookup returns CDR1 ENHRY and CDR2 SYGVKD. This CDR3 spans 17 amino acids. As DNA, the CDR3 is TGTGCCATCAGTGATGCAGAGAGTCTAACTGGGGCCAACGTCCTGACTTTT. This gives the protein CAISDAESLTGANVLTF.

This clonotype has just a few counts. A much larger clone is a single base away; this may be a read error. J is TRBJ1-2 and V is TRBV29-1; TRBD1 agrees at 8 bases. CDR1 and CDR2 (germline): SQVTM, ANQGSEA. V lost 8 bases to trimming and J lost 4 bases; unmatched junction nucleotides: 9. There are 13 residues in the CDR3. DNA for the CDR3: TGCAGCATCCGATCAGGGGGCGCCTATGGCTACACCTTC. Protein product: CSIRSGGAYGYTF.